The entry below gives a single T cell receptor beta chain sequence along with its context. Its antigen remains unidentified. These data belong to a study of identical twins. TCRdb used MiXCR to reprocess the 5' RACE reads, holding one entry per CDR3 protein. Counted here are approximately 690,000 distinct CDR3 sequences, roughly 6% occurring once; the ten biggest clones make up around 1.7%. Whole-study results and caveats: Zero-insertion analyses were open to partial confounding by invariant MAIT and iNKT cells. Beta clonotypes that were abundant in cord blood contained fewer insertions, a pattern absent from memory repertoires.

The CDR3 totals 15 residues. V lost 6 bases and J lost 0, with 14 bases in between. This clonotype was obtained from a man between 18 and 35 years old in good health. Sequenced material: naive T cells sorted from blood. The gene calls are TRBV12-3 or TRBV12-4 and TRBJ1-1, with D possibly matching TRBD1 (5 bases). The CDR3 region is CASRIDRTMNTEAFF. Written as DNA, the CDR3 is TGTGCCAGCAGAATAGACAGAACCATGAACACTGAAGCTTTCTTT.